One sample yielded the 25 T cell receptor beta chains listed below, sequenced in a study of cytomegalovirus exposure and HLA in healthy donors. Use of 60 Vbeta and 13 Jbeta primers characterized the PCR. TCRdb keeps only in-frame clones here, not all; method: immunoSEQ multiplex PCR. This table has around 140,000 clones, about four fifths appearing once. Sequencing was carried out using PBMCs. Source of these receptors: a woman aged 40 to 50 in good health and CMV-seropositive.

V is TRBV15 and J is TRBJ1-3; D is unclear. CDR3 length: 16 amino acids. Trimming shortened V by 0 bases and J by 1 base, and 10 bases separated the two germline ends. Germline loops: CDR1 LNHNV, CDR2 YYDKDF (reference sequence). CDR3 DNA: TGTGCCACCAGCAGAGATCTGGGAGCGTCTGGAAACACCATATATTTT. Translated: CATSRDLGASGNTIYF. Supplemented by reference TRBV15 and TRBJ1-3, the full variable domain reads DAMVIQNPRYQVTQFGKPVTLSCSQTLNHNVMYWYQQKSSQAPKLLFHYYDKDFNNEADTPDNFQSRRPNTSFCFLDIRSPGLGDTAMYLCATSRDLGASGNTIYFGEGSWLTVV.

To note about this clone: The junction differs from germline at one of its ends, possibly a read error. The rearrangement joins TRBV5-1 to TRBJ2-7; 11 positions agree with TRBD2. CDR3 length: 15 amino acids. CDR1 and CDR2 (germline): SGHRS, YFSETQ. The CDR3 nucleotides are TGCGCCAGCAGCCAGCGACTAGCGGGACGGGGCGAGCAGTGCTTC. This codes for CASSQRLAGRGEQCF.

The V gene is TRBV15, the J gene TRBJ2-7, with a tentative D call TRBD2 (5 bases). The CDR3 has 16 residues. In germline, CDR1 is LNHNV, CDR2 YYDKDF (reference sequence). The V gene lost 4 bases and the J gene lost 2 bases, with 18 bases spanning the gap. The CDR3 protein is CATSKFGGSLPYEQYF. For the CDR3, the DNA is TGTGCCACCAGCAAGTTCGGAGGAAGCCTTCCCTACGAGCAGTACTTC.

This rearrangement joins TRBV7-9 to TRBJ1-4; maybe TRBD1 (6 bases). The V end was cut by 5 bases, the J end by 8 bases, with 18 bases between. Germline lookup yields CDR1 SEHNR and CDR2 FQNEAQ (reference sequence). The length of the CDR3 is 15 residues. For the CDR3, the DNA is TGTGCCAGCAGCACCTTCACAGGGATGGGGGAAAAACTGTTTTTT. Its protein product is CASSTFTGMGEKLFF.

This chain uses TRBV6-5 with TRBJ2-1, with TRBD1 as a possible D gene (5 bases). CDR3 length equals 13 residues. Germline-derived CDR1 and CDR2 are MNHEY and SVGAGI. V was cut by 8 bases and J by 2 bases, with 10 bases left in between. The DNA for the CDR3 is TGTGCCAGCCTCGACAGACCCTACAATGAGCAGTTCTTC. Its translation is CASLDRPYNEQFF.

The genes are TRBV12-5 and TRBJ1-1, with 9 bases identical to TRBD1. The CDR3 contains 15 residues. V lost 4 bases to trimming and J lost 3 bases; unmatched junction nucleotides: 6. The germline CDR1 and CDR2 sequences are LGHNT and FRNRAP. The CDR3 region is CASGSGQGPYTEAFF. Here the CDR3 DNA reads TGTGCTAGTGGTTCGGGACAGGGCCCATACACTGAAGCTTTCTTT.

The chain's CDR3 is CASQRAGGDGEQFF. The CDR3 bases are TGTGCCAGCCAAAGGGCCGGGGGTGATGGTGAGCAGTTCTTC. The rearrangement links TRBV19 to TRBJ2-1; D is possibly TRBD2 (6 bases). V lost 9 bases and J 9 bases, leaving 21 bases between the germline ends. Per germline, CDR1 LNHDA and CDR2 SQIVND (reference sequence). The CDR3 has 14 amino acids.

This clone was observed a few times. The chain employs TRBV11-2 and TRBJ2-5, with a tentative D call TRBD1 (6 bases). Between the trimmed V and J ends, which lost 0 bases and 7 bases, there was a span of 9 bases. This CDR3 has 13 amino acids. Germline CDR1 and CDR2: SGHAT and FQNNGV. The CDR3 sequence is CASSLEGRGTQYF. The CDR3 DNA follows: TGTGCCAGCAGCTTAGAGGGCAGGGGGACCCAGTACTTC.

The V call is TRBV10-3, the J call TRBJ2-5; 9 bases agree with TRBD2. This CDR3 has 15 amino acids. Germline-derived CDR1 and CDR2 are ENHRY and SYGVKD. V lost 7 bases and J lost 5; bases outside the gene matches: 11. Written as DNA, the CDR3 is TGTGCCATCAACGGGGCTAGCGGGAACCCGGAGACCCAGTACTTC. It yields the protein CAINGASGNPETQYF.

J is TRBJ1-1 and V is TRBV6-5; tentative D call: TRBD1 (5 bases). The CDR3 contains 13 residues. The germline gives CDR1 MNHEY, CDR2 SVGAGI. V was pared by 5 bases and J by 2 bases, with 9 bases between. CDR3 sequence reads: CASSDSLNTEAFF. In DNA form, the CDR3 reads TGTGCCAGCAGTGACAGCTTAAACACTGAAGCTTTCTTT.

Comments on this clone: One junction end does not reproduce the germline sequence, and a read error may be involved. The V gene is TRBV11-1, the J gene TRBJ2-1; D may be TRBD2 (6 bases). Germline V CDR1 and CDR2: SGHAT, FQDESV (reference sequence). This CDR3 comprises 16 residues. The CDR3 is CASSPPSSGGYNEQLF. DNA of the CDR3: TGTGCCAGCAGCCCCCCCTCTAGTGGGGGGTACAATGAGCAGCTCTTC.

This clone was detected a few times. The chain couples TRBV6-6 to TRBJ2-4, with D possibly matching TRBD2 (5 bases). Germline CDR1 is MNHNY and CDR2 is SVGAGI (reference sequence). CDR3 length: 11 amino acids. V was cut by 2 bases and J by 15 bases, with 11 bases left in between. The CDR3 here is CASSYRGRGYF. The CDR3 bases are TGTGCCAGCAGTTACCGGGGTCGGGGGTACTTC.

The sample holds a few counts of this clone. V and J are TRBV4-1 and TRBJ2-7; maybe TRBD2 (5 bases). V was pared by 0 bases and J by 0 bases, with 21 bases between. This CDR3 comprises 19 residues. Looked up from germline, CDR1 is MGHRA and CDR2 is YSYEKL. The CDR3 region is CASSQDRSIGDASSYEQYF. The CDR3 DNA follows: TGCGCCAGCAGCCAAGATCGAAGTATCGGGGATGCTTCCTCCTACGAGCAGTACTTC.

This chain links TRBV19 with TRBJ1-4; 10 bases match TRBD1. J gave up 7 bases and V 6 bases, and 5 bases lay outside the gene matches. CDR3 length: 14 residues. Germline CDR1 and CDR2: LNHDA and SQIVND (reference sequence). CDR3 region: CASRRQGAGEKLFF. The CDR3 DNA sequence: TGTGCCAGTAGACGACAGGGGGCGGGTGAAAAACTGTTTTTT.

This chain uses TRBV9 with TRBJ2-7; 7 bases are shared with TRBD1. Trimming cost V 4 bases and J 4 bases; bases outside gene matches: 5. This CDR3 is 13 amino acids long. Looked up from germline, CDR1 is SGDLS and CDR2 is YYNGEE. This chain's CDR3 is CASSRGRGYEQYF. CDR3 coding DNA: TGTGCCAGCAGCAGGGGGCGCGGGTACGAGCAGTACTTC.

This clone was picked up one time. The chain employs TRBV5-5 and TRBJ2-7, with D possibly matching TRBD1 (6 bases). There are 14 residues in the CDR3. Germline V lookup: CDR1 SGHKS, CDR2 YYEKEE (reference sequence). Trimming shortened V by 5 bases and J by 3 bases, and 15 bases separated the two germline ends. The CDR3 bases are TGTGCCAGCAGTCCAGGTGACAGGCTCTACGAGCAGTACTTC. Protein sequence: CASSPGDRLYEQYF.

Details on this clone: One end of the junction varies from germline; a read error may be responsible. V is TRBV2 and J is TRBJ2-5; tentatively, D is TRBD2 (6 bases). The CDR3 spans 11 residues. CDR1 SNHLY and CDR2 FYNNEI come from the germline V gene. The CDR3 reads CASSDSTGLHF. CDR3 DNA sequence: TGTGCCAGCAGTGATAGCACTGGACTACACTTC.

This chain joins TRBV12-5 and TRBJ2-7; TRBD1 matches at 8 bases. The CDR3 has 13 amino acids. Germline lookup yields CDR1 LGHNT and CDR2 FRNRAP. V lost 4 bases and J lost 5; bases outside the gene matches: 4. CDR3 region: CASGSGGWNEQYF. Written as DNA, the CDR3 is TGTGCTAGTGGTTCAGGGGGCTGGAACGAGCAGTACTTC. The full variable domain, in which reference TRBV12-5 and TRBJ2-7 provide the parts outside the CDR3, is DARVTQTPRHKVTEMGQEVTMRCQPILGHNTVFWYRQTMMQGLELLAYFRNRAPLDDSGMPKDRFSAEMPDATLATLKIQPSEPRDSAVYFCASGSGGWNEQYFGPGTRLTVT.

This rearrangement joins TRBV6-6 to TRBJ2-7, with D uncertain. Trimming pared 0 bases from V and 9 bases from J, leaving 6 bases between. The CDR3 has 11 amino acids. The germline V gene has CDR1 MNHNY and CDR2 SVGAGI (reference sequence). CDR3 DNA sequence: TGTGCCAGCAGTTACTCTGACTGGCAGTACTTC. Residues: CASSYSDWQYF.

The rearrangement joins TRBV9 to TRBJ2-4; 9 bases fit TRBD2. CDR1 SGDLS and CDR2 YYNGEE come from the germline V gene. This CDR3 is 14 amino acids long. Trimming at V came to 7 bases and at J to 2 bases, leaving 4 bases not matched to a gene. The CDR3 DNA reads TGTGCCAGCGGGCGGGAGGGGACCAAAAACATTCAGTACTTC. Encoded protein: CASGREGTKNIQYF.

The CDR3 protein is CASSSPGGAMNTEAFF. In nucleotides, the CDR3 is TGTGCCAGCAGTTCCCCAGGGGGCGCAATGAACACTGAAGCTTTCTTT. The rearrangement joins TRBV28 to TRBJ1-1; 8 bases map to TRBD1. Trimming at V came to 4 bases and at J to 0 bases, leaving 7 bases not matched to a gene. The CDR3 covers 16 residues. In germline, CDR1 is MDHEN, CDR2 SYDVKM.

This clone has more than one count but fewer than ten. The J gene is TRBJ2-3, the V gene TRBV29-1; weak D call: TRBD2 (5 bases). V was trimmed by 8 bases and J by 2 bases, leaving 11 bases between them. Germline V gene sequence: CDR1 SQVTM, CDR2 ANQGSEA. The CDR3 runs to 12 residues. CDR3 sequence (DNA): TGCAGCATCCGCGGGTACACAGATACGCAGTATTTT. Translation gives CSIRGYTDTQYF.

The gene calls are TRBV15 and TRBJ1-4, with TRBD1 as a possible D gene (6 bases). Trimming cost V 0 bases and J 0 bases, with 11 bases left between them. The CDR3 is 17 residues long. Germline assignment: CDR1 LNHNV and CDR2 YYDKDF (reference sequence). The CDR3 is CATSRDYRVATNEKLFF. In DNA, the CDR3 is TGTGCCACCAGCAGAGATTACAGGGTTGCAACTAATGAAAAACTGTTTTTT.

The chain employs TRBV7-8 and TRBJ2-5; a weak D match, TRBD1 (5 bases). Matching the DNA end better, TRBJ2-7 makes the J call doubtful. The CDR3 covers 15 residues. The V gene's germline CDR1 is SGHVS and CDR2 FQNEAQ. The CDR3 DNA reads TGTGCCAGCAGCTTAGATCAGGGCAGGGCCTACGAGCAGTACTTC. Translation gives CASSLDQGRAYEQYF.

On this clone: Additional DNA sequences in this sample encode the identical CDR3. The chain recombines TRBV5-1 with TRBJ2-1; D is uncertain. Germline V gene sequence: CDR1 SGHRS, CDR2 YFSETQ. The ends were cut back, 0 bases at V and 0 bases at J, with 7 bases in the middle. The length of the CDR3 is 15 residues. The CDR3 DNA is TGCGCCAGCAGCTTGGAGCTTCCCTCCTACAATGAGCAGTTCTTC. This sequence encodes CASSLELPSYNEQFF.